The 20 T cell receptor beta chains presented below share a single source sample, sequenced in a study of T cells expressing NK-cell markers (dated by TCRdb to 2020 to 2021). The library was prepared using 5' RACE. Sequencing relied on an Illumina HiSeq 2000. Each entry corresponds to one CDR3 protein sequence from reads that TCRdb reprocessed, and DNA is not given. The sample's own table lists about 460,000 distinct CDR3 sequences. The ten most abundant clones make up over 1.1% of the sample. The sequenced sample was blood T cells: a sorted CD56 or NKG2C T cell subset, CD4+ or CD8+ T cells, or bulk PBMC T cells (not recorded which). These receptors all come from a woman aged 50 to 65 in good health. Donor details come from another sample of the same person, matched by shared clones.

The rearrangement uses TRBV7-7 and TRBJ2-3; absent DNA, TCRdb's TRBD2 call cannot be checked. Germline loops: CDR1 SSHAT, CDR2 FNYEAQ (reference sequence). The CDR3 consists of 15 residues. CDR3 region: CASSPDGGRGDTQYF.

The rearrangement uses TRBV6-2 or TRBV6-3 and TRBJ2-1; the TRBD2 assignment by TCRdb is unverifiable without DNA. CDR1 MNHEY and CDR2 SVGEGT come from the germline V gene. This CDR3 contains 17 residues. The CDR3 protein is CASSYRPSGSAREEQFF.

This CDR3 is CASSERWPYNEQFF. The chain employs TRBV2 and TRBJ2-1. The CDR3 has 14 residues. In germline, CDR1 is SNHLY, CDR2 FYNNEI.

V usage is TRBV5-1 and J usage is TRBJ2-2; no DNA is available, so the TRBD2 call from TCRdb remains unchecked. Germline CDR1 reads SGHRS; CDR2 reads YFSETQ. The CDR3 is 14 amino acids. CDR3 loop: CASSWSGRPGELFF.

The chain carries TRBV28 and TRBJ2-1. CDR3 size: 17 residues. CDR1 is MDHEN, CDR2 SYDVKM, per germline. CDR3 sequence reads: CASSLSGPGGSYNEQFF.

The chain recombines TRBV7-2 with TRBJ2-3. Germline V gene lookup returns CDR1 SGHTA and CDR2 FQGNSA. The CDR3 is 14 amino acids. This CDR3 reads CASSRDRVADTQYF.

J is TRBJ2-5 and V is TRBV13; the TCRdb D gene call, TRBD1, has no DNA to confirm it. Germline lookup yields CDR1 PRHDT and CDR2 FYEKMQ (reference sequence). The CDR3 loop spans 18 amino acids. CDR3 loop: CASSLGPGGSQYQETQYF. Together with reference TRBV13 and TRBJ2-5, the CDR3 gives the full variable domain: AAGVIQSPRHLIKEKRETATLKCYPIPRHDTVYWYQQGPGQDPQFLISFYEKMQSDKGSIPDRFSAQQFSDYHSELNMSSLELGDSALYFCASSLGPGGSQYQETQYFGPGTRLLVL.

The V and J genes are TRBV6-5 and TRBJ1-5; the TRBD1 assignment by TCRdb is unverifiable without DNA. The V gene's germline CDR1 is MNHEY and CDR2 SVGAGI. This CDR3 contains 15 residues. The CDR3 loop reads CASALGPGGDQPQHF.

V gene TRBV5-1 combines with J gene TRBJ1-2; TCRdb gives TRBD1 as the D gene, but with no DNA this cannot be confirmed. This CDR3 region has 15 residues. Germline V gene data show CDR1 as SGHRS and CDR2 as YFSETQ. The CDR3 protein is CASSYYLQGNYGYTF.

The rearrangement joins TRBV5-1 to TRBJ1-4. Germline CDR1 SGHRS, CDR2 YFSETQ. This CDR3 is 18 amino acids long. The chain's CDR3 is CASSLAKTSQRDNEKLFF. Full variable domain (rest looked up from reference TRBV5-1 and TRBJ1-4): KAGVTQTPRYLIKTRGQQVTLSCSPISGHRSVSWYQQTPGQGLQFLFEYFSETQRNKGNFPGRFSGRQFSNSRSEMNVSTLELGDSALYLCASSLAKTSQRDNEKLFFGSGTQLSVL.

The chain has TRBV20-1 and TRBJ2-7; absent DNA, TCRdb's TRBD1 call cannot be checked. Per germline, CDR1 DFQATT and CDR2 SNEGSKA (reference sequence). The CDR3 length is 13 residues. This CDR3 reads CSATRSGSYEQYF.

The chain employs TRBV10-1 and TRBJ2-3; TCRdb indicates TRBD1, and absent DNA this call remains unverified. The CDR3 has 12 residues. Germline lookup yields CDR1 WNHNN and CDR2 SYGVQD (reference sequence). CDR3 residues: CASSPGDRVQYF.

CDR3 region: CATHDKTYEQYF. The rearrangement links TRBV10-3 to TRBJ2-7. The length of the CDR3 is 12 residues. Germline V gene lookup returns CDR1 ENHRY and CDR2 SYGVKD.

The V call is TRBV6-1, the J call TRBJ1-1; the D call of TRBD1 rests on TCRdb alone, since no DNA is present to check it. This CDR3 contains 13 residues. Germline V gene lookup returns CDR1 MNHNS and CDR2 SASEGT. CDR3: CASSLGQRTEAFF.

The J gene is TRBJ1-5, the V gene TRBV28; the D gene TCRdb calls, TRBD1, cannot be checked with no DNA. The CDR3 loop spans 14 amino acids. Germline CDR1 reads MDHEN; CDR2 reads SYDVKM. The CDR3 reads CASRYRVGNQPQHF.

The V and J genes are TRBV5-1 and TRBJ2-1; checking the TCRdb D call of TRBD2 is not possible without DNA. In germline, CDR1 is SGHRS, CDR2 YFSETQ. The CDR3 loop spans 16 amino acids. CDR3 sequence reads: CASSLAGTSRFNEQFF.

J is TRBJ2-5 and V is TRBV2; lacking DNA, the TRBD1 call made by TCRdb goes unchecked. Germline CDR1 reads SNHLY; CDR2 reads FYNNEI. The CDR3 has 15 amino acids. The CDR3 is CASSAGQKYQETQYF.

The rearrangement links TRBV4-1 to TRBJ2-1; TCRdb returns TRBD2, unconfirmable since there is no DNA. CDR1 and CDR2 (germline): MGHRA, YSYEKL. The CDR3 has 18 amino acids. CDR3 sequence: CASSQSGTSGRTHNEQFF.

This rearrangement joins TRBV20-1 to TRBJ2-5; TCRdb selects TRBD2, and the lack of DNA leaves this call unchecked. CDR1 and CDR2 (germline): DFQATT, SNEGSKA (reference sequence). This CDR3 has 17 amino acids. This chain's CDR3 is CSAVGGLAGAVQETQYF.

CDR3 amino acids: CASSLAAAGELFF. The V and J genes are TRBV7-6 and TRBJ2-2. CDR1 SGHVS and CDR2 FNYEAQ come from the germline V gene. The CDR3 contains 13 residues.